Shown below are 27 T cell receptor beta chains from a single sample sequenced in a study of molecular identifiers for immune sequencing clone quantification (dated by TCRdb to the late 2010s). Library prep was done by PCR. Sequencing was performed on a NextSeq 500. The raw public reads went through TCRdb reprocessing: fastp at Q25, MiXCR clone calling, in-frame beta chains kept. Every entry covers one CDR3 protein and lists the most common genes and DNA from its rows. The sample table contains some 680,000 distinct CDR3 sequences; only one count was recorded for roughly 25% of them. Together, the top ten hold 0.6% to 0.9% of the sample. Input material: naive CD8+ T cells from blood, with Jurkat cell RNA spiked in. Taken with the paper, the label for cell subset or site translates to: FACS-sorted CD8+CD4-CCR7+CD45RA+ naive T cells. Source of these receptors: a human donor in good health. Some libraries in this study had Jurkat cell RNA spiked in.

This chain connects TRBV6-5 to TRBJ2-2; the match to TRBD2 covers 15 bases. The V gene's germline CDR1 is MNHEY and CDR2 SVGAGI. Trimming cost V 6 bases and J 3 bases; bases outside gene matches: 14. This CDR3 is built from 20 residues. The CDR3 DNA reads TGTGCCAGCAGCCTGCCGGGACTAGCGGGGGGTACCCTCTACACCGGGGAGCTGTTTTTT. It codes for CASSLPGLAGGTLYTGELFF.

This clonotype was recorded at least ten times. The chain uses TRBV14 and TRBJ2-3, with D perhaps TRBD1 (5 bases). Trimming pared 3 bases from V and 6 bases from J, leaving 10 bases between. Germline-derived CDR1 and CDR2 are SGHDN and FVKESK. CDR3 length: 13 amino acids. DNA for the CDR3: TGTGCCAGCAGCCACCAGGGCTCCGATACGCAGTATTTT. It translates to CASSHQGSDTQYF.

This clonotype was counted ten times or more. Here the CDR3 DNA reads TGTGCCAGCAGGGAACAGGGCTCCACAGATACGCAGTATTTT. It is translated as CASREQGSTDTQYF. The V call is TRBV12-3 or TRBV12-4, the J call TRBJ2-3; tentative D call: TRBD1 (6 bases). The V gene lost 6 bases and the J gene lost 2 bases, with 12 bases spanning the gap. CDR3 length: 14 amino acids.

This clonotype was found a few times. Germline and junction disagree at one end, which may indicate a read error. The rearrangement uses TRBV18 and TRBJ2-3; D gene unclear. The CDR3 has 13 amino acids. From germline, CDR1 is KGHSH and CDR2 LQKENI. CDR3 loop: CASSPYATDAQYF. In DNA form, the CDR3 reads TGTGCCAGCTCACCATACGCCACAGATGCGCAGTATTTT.

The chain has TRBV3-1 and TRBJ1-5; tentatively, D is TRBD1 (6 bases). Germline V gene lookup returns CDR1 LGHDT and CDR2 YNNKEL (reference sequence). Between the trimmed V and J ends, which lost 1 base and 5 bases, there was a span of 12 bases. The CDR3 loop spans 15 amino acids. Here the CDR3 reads CASSQAGGGYQPQHF. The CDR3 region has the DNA TGTGCCAGCAGCCAAGCCGGGGGCGGGTATCAGCCCCAGCATTTT.

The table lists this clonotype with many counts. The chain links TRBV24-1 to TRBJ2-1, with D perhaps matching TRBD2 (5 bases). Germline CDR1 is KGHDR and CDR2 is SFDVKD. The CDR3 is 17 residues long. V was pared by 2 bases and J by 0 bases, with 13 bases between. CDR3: CATSDSLGRSSYNEQFF. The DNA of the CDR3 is TGTGCCACCAGTGATTCACTAGGAAGGAGCTCCTACAATGAGCAGTTCTTC.

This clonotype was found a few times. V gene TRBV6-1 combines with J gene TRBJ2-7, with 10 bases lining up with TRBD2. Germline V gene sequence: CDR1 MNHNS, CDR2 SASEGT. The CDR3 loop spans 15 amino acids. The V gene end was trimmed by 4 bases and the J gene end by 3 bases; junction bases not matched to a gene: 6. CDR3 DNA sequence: TGTGCCAGCAGTGCATCACTAGCGGGGAACTACGAGCAGTACTTC. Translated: CASSASLAGNYEQYF.

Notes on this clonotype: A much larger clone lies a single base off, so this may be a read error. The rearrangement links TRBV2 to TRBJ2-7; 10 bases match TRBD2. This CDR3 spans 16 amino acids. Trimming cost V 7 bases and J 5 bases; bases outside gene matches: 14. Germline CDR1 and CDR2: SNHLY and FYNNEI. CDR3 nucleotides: TGTGCCAGCAATCCCGCGCTAGCGGGAGAATCGGACGAGCAGTACTTC. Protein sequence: CASNPALAGESDEQYF.

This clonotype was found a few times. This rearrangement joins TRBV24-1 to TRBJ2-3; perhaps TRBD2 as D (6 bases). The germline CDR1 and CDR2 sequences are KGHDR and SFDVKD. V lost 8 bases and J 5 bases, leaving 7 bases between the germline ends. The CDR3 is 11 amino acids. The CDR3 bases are TGTGCCACCAAGGAGGGAGATACGCAGTATTTT. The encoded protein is CATKEGDTQYF.

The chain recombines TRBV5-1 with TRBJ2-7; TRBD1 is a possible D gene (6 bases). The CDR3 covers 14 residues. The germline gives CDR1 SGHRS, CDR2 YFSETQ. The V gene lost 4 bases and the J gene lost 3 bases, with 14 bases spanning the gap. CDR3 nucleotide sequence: TGCGCCAGCAGCCTCTGGGACAACGACTACGAGCAGTACTTC. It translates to CASSLWDNDYEQYF.

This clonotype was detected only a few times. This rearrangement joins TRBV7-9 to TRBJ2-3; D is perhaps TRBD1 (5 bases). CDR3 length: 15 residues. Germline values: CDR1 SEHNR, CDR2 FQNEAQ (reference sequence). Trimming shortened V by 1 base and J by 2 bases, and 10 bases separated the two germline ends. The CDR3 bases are TGTGCCAGCAGCTTAGTGCAGGGTACCACAGATACGCAGTATTTT. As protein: CASSLVQGTTDTQYF.

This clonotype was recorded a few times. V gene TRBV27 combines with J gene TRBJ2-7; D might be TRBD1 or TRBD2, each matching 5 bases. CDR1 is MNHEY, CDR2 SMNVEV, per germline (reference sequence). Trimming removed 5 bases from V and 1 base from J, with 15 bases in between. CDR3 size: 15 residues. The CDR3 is CASSVLWGRSYEQYF. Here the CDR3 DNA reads TGTGCCAGCAGTGTCCTTTGGGGACGATCCTACGAGCAGTACTTC.

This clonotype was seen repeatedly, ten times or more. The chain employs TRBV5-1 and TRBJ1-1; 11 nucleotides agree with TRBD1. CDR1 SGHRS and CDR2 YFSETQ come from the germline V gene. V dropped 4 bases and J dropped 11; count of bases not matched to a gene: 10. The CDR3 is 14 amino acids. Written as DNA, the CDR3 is TGCGCCAGCAGCGAGGACAGGGGGCCCTTCGTGGCTTTCTTT. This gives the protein CASSEDRGPFVAFF. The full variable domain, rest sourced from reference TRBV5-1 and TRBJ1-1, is KAGVTQTPRYLIKTRGQQVTLSCSPISGHRSVSWYQQTPGQGLQFLFEYFSETQRNKGNFPGRFSGRQFSNSRSEMNVSTLELGDSALYLCASSEDRGPFVAFFGQGTRLTVV.

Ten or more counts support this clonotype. The DNA of the CDR3 is TGCAGTGCTAGAACGCCGGGACTAGCGGGAGTGGGCGAGCAGTACTTC. This encodes CSARTPGLAGVGEQYF. This sequence joins TRBV20-1 and TRBJ2-7, with 14 bases fitting TRBD2. CDR3 size: 16 residues. V dropped 2 bases and J dropped 6; count of bases not matched to a gene: 9. Looked up from germline, CDR1 is DFQATT and CDR2 is SNEGSKA (reference sequence).

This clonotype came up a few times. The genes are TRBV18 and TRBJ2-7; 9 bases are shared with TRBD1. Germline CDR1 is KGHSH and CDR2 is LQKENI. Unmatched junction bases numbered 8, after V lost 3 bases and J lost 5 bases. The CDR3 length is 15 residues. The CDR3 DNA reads TGTGCCAGCTCACCTCCGGGACAGGGTGTGGACGAGCAGTACTTC. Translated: CASSPPGQGVDEQYF.

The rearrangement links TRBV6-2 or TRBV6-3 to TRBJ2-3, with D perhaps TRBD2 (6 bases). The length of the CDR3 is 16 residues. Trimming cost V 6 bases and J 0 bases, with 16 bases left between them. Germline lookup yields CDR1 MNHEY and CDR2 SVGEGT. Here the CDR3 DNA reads TGTGCCAGCAGCCCATACCTAGCGCTCAGCACAGATACGCAGTATTTT. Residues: CASSPYLALSTDTQYF.

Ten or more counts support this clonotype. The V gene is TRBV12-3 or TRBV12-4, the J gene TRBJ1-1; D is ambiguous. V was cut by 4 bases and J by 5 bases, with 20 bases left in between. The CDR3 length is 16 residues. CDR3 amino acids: CASSSLVWSVRTEAFF. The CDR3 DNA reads TGTGCCAGCAGTTCCCTGGTATGGAGCGTGAGAACTGAAGCTTTCTTT.

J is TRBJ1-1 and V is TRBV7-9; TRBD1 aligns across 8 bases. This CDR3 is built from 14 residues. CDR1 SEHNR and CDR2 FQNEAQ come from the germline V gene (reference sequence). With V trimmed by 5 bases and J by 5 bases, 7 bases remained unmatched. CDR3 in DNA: TGTGCCAGCAGCCTGGACAGGGATCGGACTGAAGCTTTCTTT. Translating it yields CASSLDRDRTEAFF.

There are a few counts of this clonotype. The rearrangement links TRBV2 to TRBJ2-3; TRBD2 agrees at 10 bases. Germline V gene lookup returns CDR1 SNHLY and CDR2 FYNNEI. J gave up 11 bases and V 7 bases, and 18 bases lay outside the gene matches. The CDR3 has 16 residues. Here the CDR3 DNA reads TGTGCCAGCATCACGCCTAGCGGGGGCCAAGGTGGAGAGCAGTATTTT. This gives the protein CASITPSGGQGGEQYF.

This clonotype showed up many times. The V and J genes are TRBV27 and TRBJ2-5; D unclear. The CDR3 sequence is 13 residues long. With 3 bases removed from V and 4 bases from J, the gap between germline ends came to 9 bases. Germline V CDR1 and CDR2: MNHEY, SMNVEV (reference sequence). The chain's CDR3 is CASSFGLGETQYF. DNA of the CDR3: TGTGCCAGCAGTTTTGGTCTTGGAGAGACCCAGTACTTC.

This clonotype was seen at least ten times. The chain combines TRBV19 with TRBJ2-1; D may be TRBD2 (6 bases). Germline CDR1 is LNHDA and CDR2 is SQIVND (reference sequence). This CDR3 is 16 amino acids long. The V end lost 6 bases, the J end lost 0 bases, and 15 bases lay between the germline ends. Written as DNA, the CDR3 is TGTGCCAGTAGCAGCGATCGGGGGAGCTCCTACAATGAGCAGTTCTTC. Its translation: CASSSDRGSSYNEQFF.

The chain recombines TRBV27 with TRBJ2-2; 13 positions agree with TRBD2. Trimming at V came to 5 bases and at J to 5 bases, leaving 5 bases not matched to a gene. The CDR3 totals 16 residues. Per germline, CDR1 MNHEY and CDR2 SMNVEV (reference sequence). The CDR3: CASSPLAGGPTGELFF. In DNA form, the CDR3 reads TGTGCCAGCAGTCCACTAGCGGGGGGGCCGACCGGGGAGCTGTTTTTT.

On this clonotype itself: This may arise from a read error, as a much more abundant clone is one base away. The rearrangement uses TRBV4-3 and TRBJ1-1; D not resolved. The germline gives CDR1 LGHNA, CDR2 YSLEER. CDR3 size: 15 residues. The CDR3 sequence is CASSQDEYGYTEASF. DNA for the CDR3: TGCGCCAGCAGCCAAGACGAGTACGGATACACTGAAGCTTCCTTT.

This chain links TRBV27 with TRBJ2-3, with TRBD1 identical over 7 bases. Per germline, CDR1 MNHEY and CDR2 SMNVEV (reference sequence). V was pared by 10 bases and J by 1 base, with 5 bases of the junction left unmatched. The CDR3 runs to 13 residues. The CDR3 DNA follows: TGTGCCACCAGGACAGGCGGCACAGATACGCAGTATTTT. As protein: CATRTGGTDTQYF.

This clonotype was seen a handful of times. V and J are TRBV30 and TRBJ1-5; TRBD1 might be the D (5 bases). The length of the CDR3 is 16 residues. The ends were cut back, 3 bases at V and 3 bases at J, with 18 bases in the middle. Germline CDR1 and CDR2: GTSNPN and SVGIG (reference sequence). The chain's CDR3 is CAWSTPGVSFNQPQHF. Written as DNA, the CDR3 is TGTGCCTGGAGCACTCCGGGGGTCAGTTTCAATCAGCCCCAGCATTTT.

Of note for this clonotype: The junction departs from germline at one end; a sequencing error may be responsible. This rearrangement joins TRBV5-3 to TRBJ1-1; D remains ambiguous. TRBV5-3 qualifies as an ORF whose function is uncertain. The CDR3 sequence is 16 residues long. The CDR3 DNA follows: TGTGCCAGCAGCTTTGGTGTCATGCGGGTATCCACTGAAGCTTTCTTT. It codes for CASSFGVMRVSTEAFF.

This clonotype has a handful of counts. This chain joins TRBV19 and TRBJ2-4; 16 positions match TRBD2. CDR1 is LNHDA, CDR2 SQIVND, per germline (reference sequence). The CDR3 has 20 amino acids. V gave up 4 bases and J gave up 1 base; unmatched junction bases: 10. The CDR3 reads CASSKIGTSGGVVAKNIQYF. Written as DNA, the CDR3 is TGTGCCAGTAGTAAGATAGGGACTAGCGGGGGGGTAGTGGCCAAAAACATTCAGTACTTC.